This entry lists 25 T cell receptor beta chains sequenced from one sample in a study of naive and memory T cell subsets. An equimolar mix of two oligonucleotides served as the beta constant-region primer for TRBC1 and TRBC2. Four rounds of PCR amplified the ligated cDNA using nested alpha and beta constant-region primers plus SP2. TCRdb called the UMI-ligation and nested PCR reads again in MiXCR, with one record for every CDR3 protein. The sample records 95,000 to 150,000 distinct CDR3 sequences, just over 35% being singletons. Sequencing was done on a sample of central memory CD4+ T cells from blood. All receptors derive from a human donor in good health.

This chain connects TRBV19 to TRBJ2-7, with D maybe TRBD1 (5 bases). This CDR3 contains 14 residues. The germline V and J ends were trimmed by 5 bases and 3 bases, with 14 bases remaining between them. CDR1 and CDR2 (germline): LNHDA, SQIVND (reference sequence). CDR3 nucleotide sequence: TGTGCCAGTAGTCTGGTAGGGGATATCTACGAGCAGTACTTC. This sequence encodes CASSLVGDIYEQYF.

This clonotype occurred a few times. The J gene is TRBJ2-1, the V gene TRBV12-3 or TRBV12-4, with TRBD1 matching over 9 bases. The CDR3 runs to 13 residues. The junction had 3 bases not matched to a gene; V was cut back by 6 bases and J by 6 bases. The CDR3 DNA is TGTGCCAGCAGCGGACAGGGGACCAATGAGCAGTTCTTC. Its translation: CASSGQGTNEQFF.

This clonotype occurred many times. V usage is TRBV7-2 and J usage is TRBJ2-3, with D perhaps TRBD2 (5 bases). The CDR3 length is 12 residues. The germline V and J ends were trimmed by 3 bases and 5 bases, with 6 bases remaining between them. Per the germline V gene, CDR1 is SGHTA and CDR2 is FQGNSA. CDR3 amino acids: CASSFGIDTQYF. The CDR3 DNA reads TGTGCCAGCAGCTTCGGGATAGATACGCAGTATTTT. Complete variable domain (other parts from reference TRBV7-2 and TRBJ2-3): GAGVSQSPSNKVTEKGKDVELRCDPISGHTALYWYRQSLGQGLEFLIYFQGNSAPDKSGLPSDRFSAERTGGSVSTLTIQRTQQEDSAVYLCASSFGIDTQYFGPGTRLTVL.

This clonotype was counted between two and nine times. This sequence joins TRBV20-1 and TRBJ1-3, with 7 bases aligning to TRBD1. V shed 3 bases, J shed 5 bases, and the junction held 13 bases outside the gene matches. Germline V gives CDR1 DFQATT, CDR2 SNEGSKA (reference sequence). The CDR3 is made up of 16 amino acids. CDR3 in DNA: TGCAGTGCTAGTCCTCATGACAGGGTCAACAGAAACACCATATATTTT. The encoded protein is CSASPHDRVNRNTIYF.

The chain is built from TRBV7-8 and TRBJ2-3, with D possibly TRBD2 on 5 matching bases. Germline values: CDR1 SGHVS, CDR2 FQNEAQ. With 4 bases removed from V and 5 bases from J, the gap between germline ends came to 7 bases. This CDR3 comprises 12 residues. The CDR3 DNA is TGTGCCAGCAGCTCCGGACTAGATACGCAGTATTTT. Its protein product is CASSSGLDTQYF.

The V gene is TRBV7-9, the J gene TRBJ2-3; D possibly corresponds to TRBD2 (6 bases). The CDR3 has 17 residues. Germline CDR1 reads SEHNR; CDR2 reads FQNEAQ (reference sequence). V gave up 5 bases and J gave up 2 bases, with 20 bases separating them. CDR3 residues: CASSRPAGLRATDTQYF. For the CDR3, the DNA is TGTGCCAGCAGCCGGCCCGCGGGACTCCGGGCCACAGATACGCAGTATTTT.

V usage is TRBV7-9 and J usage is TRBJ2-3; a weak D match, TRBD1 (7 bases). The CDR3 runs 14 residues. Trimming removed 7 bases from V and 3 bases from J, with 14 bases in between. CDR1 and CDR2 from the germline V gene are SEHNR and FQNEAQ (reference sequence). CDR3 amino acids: CASTQGGDTDTQYF. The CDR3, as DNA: TGTGCCAGCACCCAGGGGGGAGATACAGATACGCAGTATTTT.

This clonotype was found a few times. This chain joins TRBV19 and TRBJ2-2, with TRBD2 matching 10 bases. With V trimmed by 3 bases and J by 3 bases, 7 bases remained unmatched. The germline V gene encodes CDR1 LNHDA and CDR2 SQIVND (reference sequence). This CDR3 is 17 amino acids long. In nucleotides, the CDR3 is TGTGCCAGTAGTATTCCGGGACTAGCGAAGCACACCGGGGAGCTGTTTTTT. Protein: CASSIPGLAKHTGELFF.

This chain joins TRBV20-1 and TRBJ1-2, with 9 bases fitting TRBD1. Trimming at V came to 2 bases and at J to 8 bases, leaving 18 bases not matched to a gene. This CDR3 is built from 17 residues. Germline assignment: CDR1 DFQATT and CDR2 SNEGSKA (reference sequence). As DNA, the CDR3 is TGCAGTGCTAGACCAAACGTCGGACAGGGGAAAGGACGGGGCTACACCTTC. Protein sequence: CSARPNVGQGKGRGYTF.

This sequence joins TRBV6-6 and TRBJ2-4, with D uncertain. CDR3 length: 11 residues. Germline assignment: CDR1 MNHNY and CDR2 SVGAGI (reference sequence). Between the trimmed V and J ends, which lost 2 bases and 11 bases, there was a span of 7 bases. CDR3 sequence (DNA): TGTGCCAGCAGTTACGATAACTTTCAGTACTTC. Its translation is CASSYDNFQYF.

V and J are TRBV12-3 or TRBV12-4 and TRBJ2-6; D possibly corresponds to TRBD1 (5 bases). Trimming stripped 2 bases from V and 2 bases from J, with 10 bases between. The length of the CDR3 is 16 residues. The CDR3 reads CASSLSIRAGANVLTF. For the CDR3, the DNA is TGTGCCAGCAGTTTATCGATCAGGGCTGGGGCCAACGTCCTGACTTTC.

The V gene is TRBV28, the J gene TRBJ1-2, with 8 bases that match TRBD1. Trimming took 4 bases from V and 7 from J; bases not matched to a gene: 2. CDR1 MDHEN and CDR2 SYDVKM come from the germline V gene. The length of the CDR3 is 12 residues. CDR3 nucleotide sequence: TGTGCCAGCAGTTCCAGGGGGCTTGGCTACACCTTC. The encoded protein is CASSSRGLGYTF.

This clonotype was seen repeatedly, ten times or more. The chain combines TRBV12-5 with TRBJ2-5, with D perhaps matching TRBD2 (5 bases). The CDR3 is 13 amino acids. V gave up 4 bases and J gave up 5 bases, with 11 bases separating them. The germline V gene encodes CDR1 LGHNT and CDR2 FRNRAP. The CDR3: CASGSSGEETQYF. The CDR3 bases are TGTGCTAGTGGTTCAAGTGGGGAGGAGACCCAGTACTTC.

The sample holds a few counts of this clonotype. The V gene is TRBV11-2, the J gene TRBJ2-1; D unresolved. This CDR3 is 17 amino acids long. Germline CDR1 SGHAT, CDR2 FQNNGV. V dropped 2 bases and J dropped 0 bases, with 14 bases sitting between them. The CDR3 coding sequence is TGTGCCAGCAGCTTAAATCGGGCGTTTGGCTCCTACAATGAGCAGTTCTTC. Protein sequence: CASSLNRAFGSYNEQFF. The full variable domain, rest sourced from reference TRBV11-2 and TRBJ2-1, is EAGVAQSPRYKIIEKRQSVAFWCNPISGHATLYWYQQILGQGPKLLIQFQNNGVVDDSQLPKDRFSAERLKGVDSTLKIQPAKLEDSAVYLCASSLNRAFGSYNEQFFGPGTRLTVL.

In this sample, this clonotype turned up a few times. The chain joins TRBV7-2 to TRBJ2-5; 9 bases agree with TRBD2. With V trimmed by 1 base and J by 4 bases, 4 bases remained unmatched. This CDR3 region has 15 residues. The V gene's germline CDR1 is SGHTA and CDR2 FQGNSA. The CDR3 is CASSLGGGARETQYF. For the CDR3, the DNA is TGTGCCAGCAGCTTAGGCGGGGGGGCGCGAGAGACCCAGTACTTC.

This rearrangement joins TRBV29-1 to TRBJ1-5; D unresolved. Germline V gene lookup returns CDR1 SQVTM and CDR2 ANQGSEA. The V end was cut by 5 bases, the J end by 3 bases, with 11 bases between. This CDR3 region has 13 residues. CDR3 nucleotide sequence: TGCAGCGTTCGGACCGGGATCAATCAGCCCCAGCATTTT. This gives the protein CSVRTGINQPQHF.

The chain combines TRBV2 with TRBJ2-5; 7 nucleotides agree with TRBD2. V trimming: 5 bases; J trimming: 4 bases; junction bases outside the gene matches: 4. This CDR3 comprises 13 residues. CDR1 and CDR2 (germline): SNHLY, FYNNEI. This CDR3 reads CASSLPSGETQYF. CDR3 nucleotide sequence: TGTGCCAGCAGTCTGCCTAGCGGAGAGACCCAGTACTTC.

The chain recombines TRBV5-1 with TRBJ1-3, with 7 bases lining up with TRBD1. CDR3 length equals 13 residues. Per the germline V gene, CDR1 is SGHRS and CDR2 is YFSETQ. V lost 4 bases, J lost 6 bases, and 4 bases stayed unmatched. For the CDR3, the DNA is TGCGCCAGCAGCATGGACAGGTTAAACACCATATATTTT. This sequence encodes CASSMDRLNTIYF. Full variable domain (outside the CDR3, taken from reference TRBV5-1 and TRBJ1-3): KAGVTQTPRYLIKTRGQQVTLSCSPISGHRSVSWYQQTPGQGLQFLFEYFSETQRNKGNFPGRFSGRQFSNSRSEMNVSTLELGDSALYLCASSMDRLNTIYFGEGSWLTVV.

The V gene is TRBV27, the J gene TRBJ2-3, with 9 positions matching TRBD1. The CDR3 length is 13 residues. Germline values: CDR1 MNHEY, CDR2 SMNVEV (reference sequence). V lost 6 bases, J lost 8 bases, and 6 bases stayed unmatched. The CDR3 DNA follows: TGTGCCAGCAGCCCACGGGACAGGGCTACGCAGTATTTT. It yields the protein CASSPRDRATQYF.

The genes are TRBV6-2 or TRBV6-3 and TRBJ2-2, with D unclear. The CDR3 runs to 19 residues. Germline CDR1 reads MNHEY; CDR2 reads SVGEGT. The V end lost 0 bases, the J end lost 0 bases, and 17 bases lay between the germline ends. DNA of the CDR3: TGTGCCAGCAGTTACTCGCTCAACCCCGCAGATTCGAACACCGGGGAGCTGTTTTTT. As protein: CASSYSLNPADSNTGELFF.

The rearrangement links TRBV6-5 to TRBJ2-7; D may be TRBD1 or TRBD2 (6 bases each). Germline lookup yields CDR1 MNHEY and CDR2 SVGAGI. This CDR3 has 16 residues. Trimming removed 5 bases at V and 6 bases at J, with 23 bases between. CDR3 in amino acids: CASSRTLGGIGGEQYF. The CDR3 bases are TGTGCCAGCAGTCGAACCCTTGGGGGCATCGGGGGCGAGCAGTACTTC.

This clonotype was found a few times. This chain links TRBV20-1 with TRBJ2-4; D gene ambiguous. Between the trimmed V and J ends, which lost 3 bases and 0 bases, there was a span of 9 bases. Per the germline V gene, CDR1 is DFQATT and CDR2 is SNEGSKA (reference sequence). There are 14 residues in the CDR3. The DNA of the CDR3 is TGCAGTGCTAGCCCGAATCTAGCCAAAAACATTCAGTACTTC. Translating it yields CSASPNLAKNIQYF.

CDR3 amino acids: CASSKIGGIKTQYF. CDR3 DNA: TGTGCCAGCAGCAAGATAGGGGGGATAAAGACCCAGTACTTC. The chain is built from TRBV28 and TRBJ2-5; D possibly uses TRBD1 or TRBD2 (6 bases each). CDR3 size: 14 residues. V was cut by 6 bases and J by 6 bases, with 17 bases left in between. Germline V gene sequence: CDR1 MDHEN, CDR2 SYDVKM. The full variable domain, with the rest looked up from reference TRBV28 and TRBJ2-5, is DVKVTQSSRYLVKRTGEKVFLECVQDMDHENMFWYRQDPGLGLRLIYFSYDVKMKEKGDIPEGYSVSREKKERFSLILESASTNQTSMYLCASSKIGGIKTQYFGPGTRLLVL.

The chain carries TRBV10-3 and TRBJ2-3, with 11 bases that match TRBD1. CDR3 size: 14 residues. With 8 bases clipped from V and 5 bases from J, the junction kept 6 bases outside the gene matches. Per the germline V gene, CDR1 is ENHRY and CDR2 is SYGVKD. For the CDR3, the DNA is TGTGCCATCGGGGACAGGGGGATGGTAGATACGCAGTATTTT. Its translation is CAIGDRGMVDTQYF.

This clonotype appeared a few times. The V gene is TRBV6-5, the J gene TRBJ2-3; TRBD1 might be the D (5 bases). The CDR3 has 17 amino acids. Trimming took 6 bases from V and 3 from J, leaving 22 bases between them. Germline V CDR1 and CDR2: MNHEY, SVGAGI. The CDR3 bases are TGTGCCAGCAGCCCCACAGCCCGCAGGGTGGGGACAGATACGCAGTATTTT. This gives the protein CASSPTARRVGTDTQYF.